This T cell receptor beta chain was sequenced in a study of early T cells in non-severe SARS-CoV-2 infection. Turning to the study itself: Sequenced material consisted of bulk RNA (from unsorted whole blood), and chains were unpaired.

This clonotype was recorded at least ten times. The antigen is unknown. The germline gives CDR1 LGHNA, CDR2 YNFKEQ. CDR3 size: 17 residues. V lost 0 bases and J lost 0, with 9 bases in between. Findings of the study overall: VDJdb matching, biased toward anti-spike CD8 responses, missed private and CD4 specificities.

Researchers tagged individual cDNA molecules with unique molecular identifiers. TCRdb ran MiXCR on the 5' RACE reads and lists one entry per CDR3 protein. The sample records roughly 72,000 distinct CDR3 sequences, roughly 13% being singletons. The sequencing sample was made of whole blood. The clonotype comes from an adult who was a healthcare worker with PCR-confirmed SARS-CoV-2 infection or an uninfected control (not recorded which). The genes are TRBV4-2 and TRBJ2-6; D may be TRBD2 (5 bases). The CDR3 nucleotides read TGTGCCAGCAGCCAAGATGGAGAGGGCTCTGGGGCCAACGTCCTGACTTTC. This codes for CASSQDGEGSGANVLTF.